This entry lists 21 T cell receptor beta chains sequenced from one sample in a study of beta chain features in type 1 diabetes. What was sequenced were expressed TCRB transcripts, since all of the isolated RNA had been reverse transcribed. Repertoires were generated with immunoSEQ multiplex PCR, while TCRdb's copy carries only in-frame clones and drops some. The sample lists about 170,000 clones, approximately 8.1% occurring once. Regarding the study as a whole: Shortening of TCRB CDR3s, moderate but significant, appeared in all four CD4+ subsets of Type 1 diabetes patients.

The antigens for these receptors are not known. Sequencing was done on a sample of central memory CD4+ T cells from blood. The receptors here all came from a woman between 40 and 55 years old with type 1 diabetes.

The J gene is TRBJ1-1, the V gene TRBV9; a weak D match, TRBD1 (5 bases). With 3 bases removed from V and 4 bases from J, the gap between germline ends came to 13 bases. This CDR3 is built from 14 residues. The germline gives CDR1 SGDLS, CDR2 YYNGEE. This chain's CDR3 is CASSGGSQVTEAFF. The CDR3 bases are TGTGCCAGCAGCGGGGGCAGCCAGGTCACTGAAGCTTTCTTT.

This clone was observed a few times. The chain has TRBV13 and TRBJ2-3; perhaps TRBD2 as D (6 bases). CDR3 size: 13 residues. Germline loops: CDR1 PRHDT, CDR2 FYEKMQ (reference sequence). The V and J ends lost 3 bases and 11 bases respectively, with 15 bases between them. The CDR3: CASSFSGEGMQYF. As DNA, the CDR3 is TGTGCCAGCAGCTTCTCGGGAGAAGGGATGCAGTATTTT.

This clone was observed a handful of times. The chain couples TRBV29-1 to TRBJ1-1; D uncertain. Germline V gives CDR1 SQVTM, CDR2 ANQGSEA. This CDR3 comprises 11 residues. Trimming pared 6 bases from V and 6 bases from J, leaving 11 bases between. The CDR3 spells CSVYFEAEAFF. The CDR3, as DNA: TGCAGCGTATACTTTGAGGCTGAAGCTTTCTTT.

This clone was detected only a few times. V usage is TRBV9 and J usage is TRBJ1-2; D might be TRBD1 (5 bases). The CDR3 sequence is 14 residues long. CDR1 SGDLS and CDR2 YYNGEE come from the germline V gene. V lost 1 base to trimming and J lost 4 bases, with 11 bases between them. The CDR3 spells CASSVTGKGYGYTF. The CDR3 DNA follows: TGTGCCAGCAGCGTAACAGGCAAGGGCTATGGCTACACCTTC.

This clone was detected only a few times. This rearrangement joins TRBV4-1 to TRBJ1-1; 10 bases are shared with TRBD1. V lost 3 bases, J lost 8 bases, and 6 bases stayed unmatched. This CDR3 contains 14 residues. Germline CDR1 MGHRA, CDR2 YSYEKL. CDR3 sequence (DNA): TGCGCCAGCAGCCAGGGGACAGGGGTGGGGGAAGCTTTCTTT. Protein: CASSQGTGVGEAFF.

This clone was observed a few times. This chain joins TRBV7-8 and TRBJ2-2; 10 bases map to TRBD1. The CDR3 consists of 19 residues. V lost 4 bases and J lost 4; bases outside the gene matches: 15. Germline loops: CDR1 SGHVS, CDR2 FQNEAQ. The CDR3 sequence: CASSSRSGTGVGGTGELFF. DNA of the CDR3: TGTGCCAGCAGCTCTCGTTCCGGGACAGGGGTTGGTGGCACCGGGGAGCTGTTTTTT.

V is TRBV28 and J is TRBJ2-7, with 11 bases that match TRBD2. J gave up 7 bases and V 4 bases, and 9 bases lay outside the gene matches. This CDR3 contains 15 residues. Germline lookup yields CDR1 MDHEN and CDR2 SYDVKM. The CDR3 nucleotides read TGTGCCAGCAGTTCAGGGACTAGCGGATTTCAAGAGCAGTACTTC. Amino acid sequence: CASSSGTSGFQEQYF. The entire variable domain, with the rest obtained from reference TRBV28 and TRBJ2-7, is as follows: DVKVTQSSRYLVKRTGEKVFLECVQDMDHENMFWYRQDPGLGLRLIYFSYDVKMKEKGDIPEGYSVSREKKERFSLILESASTNQTSMYLCASSSGTSGFQEQYFGPGTRLTVT.

This clone was counted between two and nine times. The chain couples TRBV2 to TRBJ1-2; D possibly corresponds to TRBD1 (6 bases). CDR1 and CDR2 from the germline V gene are SNHLY and FYNNEI. The CDR3 contains 16 residues. V lost 4 bases, J lost 2 bases, and 17 bases lay in between. The CDR3: CASSVMRQARNYGYTF. In DNA, the CDR3 is TGTGCCAGCAGTGTTATGAGACAGGCCCGCAACTATGGCTACACCTTC. The whole variable domain, filled in from reference TRBV2 and TRBJ1-2, reads EPEVTQTPSHQVTQMGQEVILRCVPISNHLYFYWYRQILGQKVEFLVSFYNNEISEKSEIFDDQFSVERPDGSNFTLKIRSTKLEDSAMYFCASSVMRQARNYGYTFGSGTRLTVV.

This clone has a handful of counts. This sequence joins TRBV5-1 and TRBJ1-4, with unresolved D. Trimming removed 1 base from V and 6 bases from J, with 10 bases in between. This CDR3 has 14 residues. The germline gives CDR1 SGHRS, CDR2 YFSETQ. CDR3 in amino acids: CASSLTAGDEKLFF. DNA for the CDR3: TGCGCCAGCAGCTTGACCGCCGGGGATGAAAAACTGTTTTTT.

V is TRBV2 and J is TRBJ2-7; 11 bases map to TRBD2. V shed 4 bases and J 3 bases; nucleotides not matched to a gene: 5. In germline, CDR1 is SNHLY, CDR2 FYNNEI. This CDR3 contains 15 residues. The CDR3 sequence: CASSGLAGGNYEQYF. The CDR3 DNA follows: TGTGCCAGCAGTGGGCTAGCGGGGGGCAACTACGAGCAGTACTTC.

This chain uses TRBV5-1 with TRBJ1-2; D is possibly TRBD1 (6 bases). This CDR3 has 15 residues. Germline V gene data show CDR1 as SGHRS and CDR2 as YFSETQ. V was clipped by 0 bases and J by 5 bases, with 14 bases between them. Here the CDR3 reads CASSLGRGTQYGYTF. The CDR3 nucleotides are TGCGCCAGCAGCTTGGGAAGGGGGACCCAGTATGGCTACACCTTC.

This chain joins TRBV6-5 and TRBJ2-1, with TRBD1 matching 7 bases. The germline V gene has CDR1 MNHEY and CDR2 SVGAGI. The CDR3 contains 15 residues. With 5 bases clipped from V and 7 bases from J, the junction kept 11 bases outside the gene matches. Here the CDR3 reads CASSPFGTGVNEQFF. DNA of the CDR3: TGTGCCAGCAGTCCCTTCGGCACAGGGGTGAATGAGCAGTTCTTC.

This clone occurred many times. The V gene is TRBV28, the J gene TRBJ1-1; a weak D match, TRBD1 (6 bases). Germline V gives CDR1 MDHEN, CDR2 SYDVKM. V was pared by 2 bases and J by 5 bases, with 6 bases between. The CDR3 totals 12 residues. DNA for the CDR3: TGTGCCAGCAGTTTACAGGGGACTGAAGCTTTCTTT. It translates to CASSLQGTEAFF.

This clone was counted between two and nine times. V gene TRBV9 combines with J gene TRBJ2-5; 9 bases fit TRBD2. Germline CDR1 SGDLS, CDR2 YYNGEE. This CDR3 has 15 amino acids. The ends lost 3 bases at V and 4 bases at J; junction bases unmatched: 7. The CDR3 DNA reads as TGTGCCAGCAGCGGACTCCTAGCGGGGATAGAGACCCAGTACTTC. Encoded protein: CASSGLLAGIETQYF.

In this sample, this clone turned up a few times. V usage is TRBV7-6 and J usage is TRBJ2-1, with TRBD2 matching over 7 bases. The ends lost 0 bases at V and 0 bases at J; junction bases unmatched: 5. Germline V lookup: CDR1 SGHVS, CDR2 FNYEAQ. The CDR3 consists of 17 residues. The CDR3 region is CASSLALGGSSYNEQFF. The CDR3 coding sequence is TGTGCCAGCAGCTTAGCGCTCGGCGGGAGCTCCTACAATGAGCAGTTCTTC.

This clone was counted a few times. The chain combines TRBV11-2 with TRBJ2-1; D unresolved. CDR3 size: 17 residues. Germline lookup yields CDR1 SGHAT and CDR2 FQNNGV. Trimming stripped 1 base from V and 2 bases from J, with 15 bases between. The CDR3 DNA sequence: TGTGCCAGCAGCTTAGCGGAGTGGAGACTCACCTACAATGAGCAGTTCTTC. Its translation is CASSLAEWRLTYNEQFF.

The V and J genes are TRBV28 and TRBJ1-2; perhaps TRBD1 as D (5 bases). In germline, CDR1 is MDHEN, CDR2 SYDVKM. The CDR3 runs 15 residues. The V end lost 2 bases, the J end lost 2 bases, and 12 bases lay between the germline ends. The chain's CDR3 is CASSLEVRQNYGYTF. The CDR3 DNA sequence: TGTGCCAGCAGTTTAGAGGTACGACAGAACTATGGCTACACCTTC.

At least ten counts were recorded for this clone. This chain connects TRBV6-1 to TRBJ2-6; 11 bases agree with TRBD1. CDR1 and CDR2 from the germline V gene are MNHNS and SASEGT. Trimming removed 3 bases from V and 4 bases from J; junction bases left unmatched: 5. The CDR3 has 17 amino acids. The CDR3 spells CASSDGQGALGANVLTF. The CDR3 nucleotides read TGTGCCAGCAGTGACGGACAGGGGGCCTTAGGGGCCAACGTCCTGACTTTC.

This chain uses TRBV13 with TRBJ2-1; a weak D match, TRBD1 (6 bases). V was cut by 6 bases and J by 12 bases, with 24 bases left in between. Per the germline V gene, CDR1 is PRHDT and CDR2 is FYEKMQ (reference sequence). The CDR3 contains 15 residues. The CDR3 DNA reads TGTGCCAGCAGTTCCTCTCGCGCAGGGCCAGGGGCGCAGTTCTTC. It yields the protein CASSSSRAGPGAQFF. Based on the CDR3 plus reference TRBV13 and TRBJ2-1, the full variable domain is AAGVIQSPRHLIKEKRETATLKCYPIPRHDTVYWYQQGPGQDPQFLISFYEKMQSDKGSIPDRFSAQQFSDYHSELNMSSLELGDSALYFCASSSSRAGPGAQFFGPGTRLTVL.

In its sample, this clone was seen a few times. This chain connects TRBV7-3 to TRBJ2-7, with 11 bases aligning to TRBD2. Germline V CDR1 and CDR2: SGHTA, FQGTGA. J lost 7 bases, V lost 6 bases, and 8 bases had no gene match. CDR3 length: 14 amino acids. In DNA form, the CDR3 reads TGTGCCAGCAGGGAACTAGCGGGAGAGTATGAGCAGTACTTC. Translation gives CASRELAGEYEQYF.

The chain employs TRBV9 and TRBJ2-1; 7 bases align to TRBD2. The CDR3 has 14 amino acids. With 3 bases clipped from V and 1 base from J, the junction kept 1 base outside the gene matches. Germline assignment: CDR1 SGDLS and CDR2 YYNGEE. The CDR3 sequence: CASSAGGSYNEQFF. CDR3 DNA: TGTGCCAGCAGCGCCGGGGGGTCCTACAATGAGCAGTTCTTC.